This T cell receptor (beta chain) was captured by sequencing in a study of blood T cell repertoires in COVID-19 (dated by TCRdb to 2020 to 2021). Background for the entire study: The collaborator samples originated in the United States, Italy and Spain and spanned the acute and convalescent phases of COVID-19. The material from the prospective study consisted of cDNA or gDNA derived from T cells, B-cell-depleted T cells, or PBMCs. Deeply sampled blood TCRbeta repertoires from subjects exposed to, actively infected with, or recovered from COVID-19 were included in the dataset. A freely available public database, intended as a resource for researchers studying the immune response to SARS-CoV-2, is where the repertoires were released. Samples were obtained from the ongoing ImmuneRACE study (first 160 participants) and from 1,200 or so subjects provided by 6 global collaborators. Sample metadata almost always included a de-identified subject ID, COVID-19 status, age in years and sex. Where available, HLA class I and class II types were taken from metadata supplied by the sample provider and were not determined by assay-based typing. Results and caveats for the whole study, not just this receptor: How much clinical and demographic metadata was included differed by source and by participant, and the metadata was provided uncurated.

In the prospective study, participants were about 18 to 89 years old, resided in about two dozen geographic areas of the United States, and were enrolled through a virtual design. In the prospective study, participants were assigned to cohorts based on the clinical history participants reported in a screening survey and a study questionnaire. Exposed participants had been in contact with someone with a PCR-confirmed or clinician-diagnosed COVID-19 case within 2 weeks of study entry. Mobile phlebotomists in the prospective study collected whole blood, serum and a nasopharyngeal or oropharyngeal swab from every participant. Additional blood draws and questionnaires over an approximately two-month period could optionally be provided by prospective study participants. Before DNA extraction, prospective study blood samples were shipped either frozen or at room temperature. TCRbeta CDR3 regions were amplified from genomic DNA by means of the immunoSEQ Assay, a bias-controlled multiplex PCR. In the source study's methods: Within the assay, amplification of reference gene primers was used to estimate how many nucleated cells each sample contained. To quantify the absolute abundance of each unique TCRbeta CDR3 rearrangement, sequence reads were collapsed and filtered. For each sample, productive Simpson clonality was calculated as the square root of Simpson's diversity index over productive rearrangements. This is the immuneACCESS table as TCRdb keeps it, with only in-frame sequences that have V and J called. A part of the clones is gone; compared with another copy, unresolved V genes explain less than half, and the rest is unexplained. That table furnishes V, J and clone size, whereas the DNA furnished D and trimming. The sample data list about 140,000 clones, and 84% of these were observed just once. 1.5% to 2% of the sample is taken by the ten largest.

This clone is a singleton in its sample. What antigen it recognizes has not been identified. Base qualities are not recorded, but no much larger clone differs from it by a single base. Sequencing was carried out using PBMCs or T cells enriched from blood (not recorded which). The source of this sequence is a woman between 18 and 30 years old who had been exposed to COVID-19.

The CDR3 is CASSSPIEADRPYGYTF. The DNA sequence is TGTGCCAGCAGCTCTCCCATTGAAGCGGACAGGCCTTATGGCTACACCTTC. The rearranged chain carries TRBV7-9 and TRBJ1-2, with TRBD1 matching 7 junction bases. As encoded in the germline V gene (reference sequence), CDR1 is SEHNR while CDR2 is FQNEAQ. Including the terminal cysteine and phenylalanine, the CDR3 comprises 17 residues. The entry retains the CDR3 DNA only, 51 bases that are in frame from base 1. V is pruned by 4 bases and J by 5 bases, leaving 16 bases of the junction without a gene match.